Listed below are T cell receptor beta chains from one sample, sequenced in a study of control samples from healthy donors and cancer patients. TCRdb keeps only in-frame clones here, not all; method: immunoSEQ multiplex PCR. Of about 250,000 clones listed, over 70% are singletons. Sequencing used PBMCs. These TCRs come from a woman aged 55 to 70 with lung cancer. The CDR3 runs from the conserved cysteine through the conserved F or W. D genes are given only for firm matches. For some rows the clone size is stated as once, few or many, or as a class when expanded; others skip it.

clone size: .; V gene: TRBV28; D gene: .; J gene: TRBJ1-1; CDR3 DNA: TGTGCCAGCAGTTCCCCTTCATCCACCATGAACACTGAAGCTTTCTTT; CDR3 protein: CASSSPSSTMNTEAFF
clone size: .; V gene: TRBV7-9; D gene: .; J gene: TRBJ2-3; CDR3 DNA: TGTGCCAGCAGCTTAGGGGGGAGTCTCACAGATACGCAGTATTTT; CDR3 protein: CASSLGGSLTDTQYF
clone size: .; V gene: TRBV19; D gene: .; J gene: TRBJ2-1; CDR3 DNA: TGTGCCAGTAGTGGGATTGGGCTTGTGGAGTTCTTC; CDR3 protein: CASSGIGLVEFF
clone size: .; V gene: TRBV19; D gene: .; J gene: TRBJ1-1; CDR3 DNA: TGTGCCAGTAGTATTGGTGGGATCTCTGAAGCTTTCTTT; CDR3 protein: CASSIGGISEAFF
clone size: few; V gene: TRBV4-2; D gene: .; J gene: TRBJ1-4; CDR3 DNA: TGTGCCAGCAGCCTTGGTCCCAGGAAAGGCGAAGAAAAACTGTTTTTT; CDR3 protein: CASSLGPRKGEEKLFF
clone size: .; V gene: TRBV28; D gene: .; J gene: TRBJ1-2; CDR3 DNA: TGTGCCAGCAGTTTGGGGGACTATGGCTACACCTTC; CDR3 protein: CASSLGDYGYTF
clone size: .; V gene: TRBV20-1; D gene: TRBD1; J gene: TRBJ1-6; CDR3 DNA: TGCAGTGCTAGTATACCGGGACAGGTGAATTCACCCCTCCACTTT; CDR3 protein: CSASIPGQVNSPLHF
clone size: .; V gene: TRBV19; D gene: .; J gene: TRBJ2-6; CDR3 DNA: TGTGCCACCCAGGCTCGCGGGGTGAAAGGGGCCAACGTCCTGACTTTC; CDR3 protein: CATQARGVKGANVLTF
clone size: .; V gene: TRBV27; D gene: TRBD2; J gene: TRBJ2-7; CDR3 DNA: TGTGCCAGCAGAATACTAGCGGGAGGGCATGAGCAGTACTTC; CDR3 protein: CASRILAGGHEQYF
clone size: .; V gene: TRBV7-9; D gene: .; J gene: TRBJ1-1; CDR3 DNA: TGTGCCAGCAGCTTAGAACCGATGAACACTGAAGCTTTCTTT; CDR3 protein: CASSLEPMNTEAFF
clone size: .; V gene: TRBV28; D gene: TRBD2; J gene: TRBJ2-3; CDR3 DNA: TGTGCCAGCAGTTCCAATAGCGGGAGTGGCACAGATACGCAGTATTTT; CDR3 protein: CASSSNSGSGTDTQYF
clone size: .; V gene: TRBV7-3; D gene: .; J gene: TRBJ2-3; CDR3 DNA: TGTGCCAGCAGGAACCCGGCAACAGATACGCAGTATTTT; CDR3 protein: CASRNPATDTQYF
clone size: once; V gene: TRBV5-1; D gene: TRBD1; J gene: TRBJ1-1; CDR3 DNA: TGCGCCAGCAGCTGGGGACAGGGGGCCATGAACACTGAAGCTTTCTTT; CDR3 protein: CASSWGQGAMNTEAFF
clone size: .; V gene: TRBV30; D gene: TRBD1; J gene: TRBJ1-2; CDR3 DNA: TGTGCCTGGAGTAGTTCTACAGGGGTTTTTGGCTACACCTTC; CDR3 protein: CAWSSSTGVFGYTF
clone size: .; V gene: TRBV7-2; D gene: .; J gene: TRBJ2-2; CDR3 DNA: TGTGCCAGCAGGCGACAGAGCTCGAACACCGGGGAGCTGTTTTTT; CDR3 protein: CASRRQSSNTGELFF
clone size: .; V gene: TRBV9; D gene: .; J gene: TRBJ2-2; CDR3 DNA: TGTGCCAGCAGCGTAACGTTCGCACCGAACACCGGGGAGCTGTTTTTT; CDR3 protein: CASSVTFAPNTGELFF
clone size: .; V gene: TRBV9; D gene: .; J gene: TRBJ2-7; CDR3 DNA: TGTGCCAGCAGCGTAGGGTGGATAGGGGCAGGGGACGAGCAGTACTTC; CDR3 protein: CASSVGWIGAGDEQYF
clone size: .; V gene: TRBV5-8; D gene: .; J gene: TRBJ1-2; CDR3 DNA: TGTGCCAGCAGCTTGTGGTCTAACTATGGCTACACCTTC; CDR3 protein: CASSLWSNYGYTF
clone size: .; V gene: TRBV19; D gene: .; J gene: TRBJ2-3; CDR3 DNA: TGTGCCAGTAGCTCCGGGGCCAACCGGTTAACAGATACGCAGTATTTT; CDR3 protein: CASSSGANRLTDTQYF
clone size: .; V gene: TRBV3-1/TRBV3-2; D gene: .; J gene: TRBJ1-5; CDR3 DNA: TGTGCCAGCAGCCAAGCTCCATTGCAGCCCCAGCATTTT; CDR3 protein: CASSQAPLQPQHF
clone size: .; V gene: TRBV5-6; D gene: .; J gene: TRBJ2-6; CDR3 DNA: TGTGCCAGCAGCTTCGTCACCGCCTCTGGGGCCAACGTCCTGACTTTC; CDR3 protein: CASSFVTASGANVLTF
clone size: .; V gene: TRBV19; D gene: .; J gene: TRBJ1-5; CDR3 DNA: TGTGCCAGTAGTATAGATCCCGGGGGTATTCAGCCCCAGCATTTT; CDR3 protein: CASSIDPGGIQPQHF
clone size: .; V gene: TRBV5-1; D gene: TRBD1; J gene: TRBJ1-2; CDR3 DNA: TGCGCCAGCAGCTCCGACAGGGGACTGGGCTATGGCTACACCTTC; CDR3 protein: CASSSDRGLGYGYTF
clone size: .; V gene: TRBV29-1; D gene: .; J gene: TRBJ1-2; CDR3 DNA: TGCAGCGTTGACCGGAGAGGTGGCTACACCTTC; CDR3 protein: CSVDRRGGYTF
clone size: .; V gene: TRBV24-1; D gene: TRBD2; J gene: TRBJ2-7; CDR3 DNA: TGTGCCACCAGTGATCCCATAGCGGGAGTGGGCGAGCAGTACTTC; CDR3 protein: CATSDPIAGVGEQYF
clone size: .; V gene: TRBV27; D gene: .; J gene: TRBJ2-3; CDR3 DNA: TGTGCCAGCAGTTTATCCGGGGATCCCAGATATACGCAGTATTTT; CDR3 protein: CASSLSGDPRYTQYF
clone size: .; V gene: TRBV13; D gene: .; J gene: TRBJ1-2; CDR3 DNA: TGTGCCAGCAGCTTACAGACTCTGGGGGGCTACACCTTC; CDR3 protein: CASSLQTLGGYTF
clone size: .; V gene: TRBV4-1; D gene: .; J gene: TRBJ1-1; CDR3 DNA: TGCGCCAGCAGCCAAGTGGGGGCTAGAAATGAAGCTTTCTTT; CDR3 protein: CASSQVGARNEAFF
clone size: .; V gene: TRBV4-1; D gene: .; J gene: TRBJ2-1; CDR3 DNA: TGCGCCAGCAGCCAAGGTGGGGGGGCCTCCTCCTACAATGAGCAGTTCTTC; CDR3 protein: CASSQGGGASSYNEQFF
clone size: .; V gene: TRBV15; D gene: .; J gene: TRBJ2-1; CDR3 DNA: TGTGCCACCAGCAGAACCACGAGTGAGCAGTTCTTC; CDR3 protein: CATSRTTSEQFF
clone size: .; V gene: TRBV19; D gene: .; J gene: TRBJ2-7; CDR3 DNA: TGTGCCAGTGGGTGGGCAGGACTTCCCTCGAGGGAGCAGTACTTC; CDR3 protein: CASGWAGLPSREQYF
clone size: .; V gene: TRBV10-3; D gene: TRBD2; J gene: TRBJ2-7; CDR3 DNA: TGTGCCATCAGTGCCGCGGGAGCGGGCGAGCAGTACTTC; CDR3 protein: CAISAAGAGEQYF
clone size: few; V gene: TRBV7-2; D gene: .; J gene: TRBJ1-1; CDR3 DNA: TGTGCCAGCAGCTCCGACAGGAACACTGAAGCTTTCTTT; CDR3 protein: CASSSDRNTEAFF
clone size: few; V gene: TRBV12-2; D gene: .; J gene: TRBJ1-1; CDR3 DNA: TGTGCAAGTCGCTTCCGCGGAGCTTTCTTT; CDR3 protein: CASRFRGAFF
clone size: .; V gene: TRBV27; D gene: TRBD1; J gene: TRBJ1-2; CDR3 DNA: TGTGCCAGCAGTTTTTCAGGGGGGAGTTCGCGTGGCTACACCTTC; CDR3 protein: CASSFSGGSSRGYTF
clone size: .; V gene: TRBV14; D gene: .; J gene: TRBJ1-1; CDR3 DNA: TGTGCCAGCAGCCTCTCCATGAACACTGAAGCTTTCTTT; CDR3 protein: CASSLSMNTEAFF
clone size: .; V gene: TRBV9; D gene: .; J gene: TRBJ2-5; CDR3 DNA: TGTGCCAGCAGCGTAGGAGGTAGCGGAGAGACCCAGTACTTC; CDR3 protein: CASSVGGSGETQYF
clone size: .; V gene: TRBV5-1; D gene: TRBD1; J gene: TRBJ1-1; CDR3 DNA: TGCGCCAGCAGCTTGGACGGACAGGGGAACACTGAAGCTTTCTTT; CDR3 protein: CASSLDGQGNTEAFF
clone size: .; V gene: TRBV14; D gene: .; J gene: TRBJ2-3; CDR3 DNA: TGTGCCAGCAGCCCACTCGGGGGCCCAAGCACAGATACGCAGTATTTT; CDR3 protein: CASSPLGGPSTDTQYF
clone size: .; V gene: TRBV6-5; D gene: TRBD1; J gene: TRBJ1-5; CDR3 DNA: TGTGCCAGCACTCTAGACAGGGGCGGTCAGCCCCAGCATTTT; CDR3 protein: CASTLDRGGQPQHF
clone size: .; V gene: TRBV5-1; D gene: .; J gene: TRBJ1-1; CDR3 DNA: TGCGCCAGCAGCCCTACCATGAACACTGAAGCTTTCTTT; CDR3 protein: CASSPTMNTEAFF
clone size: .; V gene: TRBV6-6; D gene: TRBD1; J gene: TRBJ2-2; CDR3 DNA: TGTGCCAGCAGTCCCGGACAGGGGGCGAACGGGGAGCTGTTTTTT; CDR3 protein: CASSPGQGANGELFF
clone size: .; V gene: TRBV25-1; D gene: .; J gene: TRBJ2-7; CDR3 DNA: TGTGCCAGCAGTCCCTACGGGGGCTCCTACGAGCAGTACTTC; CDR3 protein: CASSPYGGSYEQYF
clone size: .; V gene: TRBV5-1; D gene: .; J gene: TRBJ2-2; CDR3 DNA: TGCGCCAGCAGCTTGGACGGTAGGGCCGGGGAGCTGTTTTTT; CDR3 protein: CASSLDGRAGELFF